These 20 T cell receptor beta chains were all obtained from the same sample, sequenced in a study of OX40 agonist ivuxolimab in advanced cancers. Method: immunoSEQ multiplex PCR; TCRdb's copy keeps in-frame clones and lacks some. This sample carries about 38,000 clones, about 80% of them seen once, and the ten largest clones take about an eighth. The sample in question was CD4+ or CD8+ T cells sorted from blood, obtained in a trial of the OX40 agonist ivuxolimab. The receptors here all came from an adult with an advanced solid tumor such as melanoma, head and neck, liver or kidney cancer.

This clone was observed a single time. The chain joins TRBV2 to TRBJ2-7; no definite D call. V lost 2 bases and J lost 0, with 8 bases in between. Germline assignment: CDR1 SNHLY and CDR2 FYNNEI. This CDR3 spans 14 amino acids. Here the CDR3 reads CASSESRYSYEQYF. The CDR3 DNA is TGTGCCAGCAGTGAAAGTCGGTACTCCTACGAGCAGTACTTC. Full variable domain (outside the CDR3, taken from reference TRBV2 and TRBJ2-7): EPEVTQTPSHQVTQMGQEVILRCVPISNHLYFYWYRQILGQKVEFLVSFYNNEISEKSEIFDDQFSVERPDGSNFTLKIRSTKLEDSAMYFCASSESRYSYEQYFGPGTRLTVT.

The chain has TRBV30 and TRBJ2-7; the D gene is possibly TRBD1 (5 bases). Looked up from germline, CDR1 is GTSNPN and CDR2 is SVGIG (reference sequence). V was clipped by 2 bases and J by 2 bases, with 19 bases between them. The CDR3 extends over 16 amino acids. The DNA for the CDR3 is TGTGCCTGGAGTCCTCAGGGCAGATCTTATGCCTACGAGCAGTACTTC. Protein product: CAWSPQGRSYAYEQYF.

J is TRBJ2-3 and V is TRBV5-1; 7 bases match TRBD2. This CDR3 region has 17 residues. Trimming at V came to 0 bases and at J to 3 bases, leaving 10 bases not matched to a gene. CDR1 SGHRS and CDR2 YFSETQ come from the germline V gene. CDR3 bases: TGCGCCAGCAGCTTGGTTCCCATTGGGGGGGTTACAGATACGCAGTATTTT. Translation gives CASSLVPIGGVTDTQYF.

The chain recombines TRBV18 with TRBJ1-1; the D is unclear. The CDR3 has 14 residues. CDR1 and CDR2 from the germline V gene are KGHSH and LQKENI. V shed 3 bases and J shed 4 bases, with 12 bases lying between them. CDR3 region: CASSPDGRLTEAFF. The CDR3 nucleotides read TGTGCCAGCTCACCCGACGGTCGGCTCACTGAAGCTTTCTTT.

The V and J genes are TRBV21-1 and TRBJ1-1; TRBD1 reflects the table's D call only, with no check against the DNA. TRBV21-1 counts as a pseudogene. The CDR3 has 14 amino acids. Here the CDR3 DNA reads TGTGCCCCCTTGAAGGGACAGCAGAACACTGAAGCTTTCTTT. Translation gives CAPLKGQQNTEAFF.

The J gene is TRBJ1-4, the V gene TRBV30; TRBD1 aligns across 11 bases. Per the germline V gene, CDR1 is GTSNPN and CDR2 is SVGIG (reference sequence). The CDR3 has 16 residues. Trimming at V came to 1 base and at J to 8 bases, leaving 9 bases not matched to a gene. CDR3 protein: CAWSEVRGTGGEKLFF. In DNA, the CDR3 is TGTGCCTGGAGTGAGGTTCGAGGGACAGGGGGAGAAAAACTGTTTTTT.

This chain uses TRBV19 with TRBJ2-3; 10 positions match TRBD2. The V gene's germline CDR1 is LNHDA and CDR2 SQIVND (reference sequence). With 5 bases clipped from V and 6 bases from J, the junction kept 5 bases outside the gene matches. There are 14 residues in the CDR3. The DNA of the CDR3 is TGTGCCAGTAGTCCTAGCGGGAGTTCCGATACGCAGTATTTT. It is translated as CASSPSGSSDTQYF.

The chain's CDR3 is CASSSLARETQYF. The CDR3 DNA sequence: TGTGCCAGCAGTTCCCTAGCCCGGGAGACCCAGTACTTC. The chain carries TRBV27 and TRBJ2-5, with D maybe TRBD2 (5 bases). This CDR3 contains 13 residues. Trimming removed 4 bases at V and 5 bases at J, with 11 bases between. Per the germline V gene, CDR1 is MNHEY and CDR2 is SMNVEV (reference sequence).

The chain uses TRBV7-2 and TRBJ2-3; D remains ambiguous. The CDR3 consists of 12 residues. V was pared by 3 bases and J by 6 bases, with 7 bases between. Germline values: CDR1 SGHTA, CDR2 FQGNSA. CDR3 loop: CASSFGRDTQYF. CDR3 DNA: TGTGCCAGCAGCTTTGGCAGGGATACGCAGTATTTT.

This clone was detected a few times. This sequence joins TRBV19 and TRBJ2-5, with D unresolved. Germline CDR1 is LNHDA and CDR2 is SQIVND (reference sequence). The V gene lost 6 bases and the J gene lost 5 bases, with 13 bases spanning the gap. This CDR3 spans 13 amino acids. CDR3 region: CASRARVSETQYF. As DNA, the CDR3 is TGTGCCAGTAGGGCGCGCGTTTCTGAGACCCAGTACTTC. Using reference TRBV19 and TRBJ2-5 for the parts outside the CDR3, the full variable domain is DGGITQSPKYLFRKEGQNVTLSCEQNLNHDAMYWYRQDPGQGLRLIYYSQIVNDFQKGDIAEGYSVSREKKESFPLTVTSAQKNPTAFYLCASRARVSETQYFGPGTRLLVL.

This chain uses TRBV9 with TRBJ2-3; 9 bases map to TRBD1. Germline-derived CDR1 and CDR2 are SGDLS and YYNGEE. Unmatched junction bases numbered 3, after V lost 2 bases and J lost 5 bases. The CDR3 is 14 amino acids. The chain's CDR3 is CASSVGQGVDTQYF. CDR3 DNA: TGTGCCAGCAGCGTGGGACAGGGTGTAGATACGCAGTATTTT.

The V and J genes are TRBV9 and TRBJ2-7, with a possible D match to TRBD1 (5 bases). V was pared by 1 base and J by 0 bases, with 8 bases between. Looked up from germline, CDR1 is SGDLS and CDR2 is YYNGEE. This CDR3 is built from 14 residues. This CDR3 is CASSVQQASYEQYF. The CDR3 region has the DNA TGTGCCAGCAGCGTACAACAGGCCTCCTACGAGCAGTACTTC.

This chain links TRBV29-1 with TRBJ1-2; 11 nucleotides line up with TRBD1. The J segment lost 4 bases and the V segment lost 3 bases, leaving 10 bases of the junction unmatched. The CDR3 covers 16 residues. In germline, CDR1 is SQVTM, CDR2 ANQGSEA. The CDR3 DNA reads TGCAGCGTTGAGGACAGGGGGCGCCGGTTGAGCTATGGCTACACCTTC. Residues: CSVEDRGRRLSYGYTF. Together with reference TRBV29-1 and TRBJ1-2, the CDR3 gives the full variable domain: SAVISQKPSRDICQRGTSLTIQCQVDSQVTMMFWYRQQPGQSLTLIATANQGSEATYESGFVIDKFPISRPNLTFSTLTVSNMSPEDSSIYLCSVEDRGRRLSYGYTFGSGTRLTVV.

This sequence joins TRBV27 and TRBJ2-5, with TRBD2 identical over 11 bases. This CDR3 spans 16 amino acids. Losses at the gene ends were 5 bases for V and 5 bases for J; bases not matched to a gene: 10. The germline V gene has CDR1 MNHEY and CDR2 SMNVEV (reference sequence). In nucleotides, the CDR3 is TGTGCCAGCAGTCCATTTGGGACTAGCGGAGAGGAGACCCAGTACTTC. Protein product: CASSPFGTSGEETQYF.

This chain uses TRBV5-8 with TRBJ2-1, with TRBD1 identical over 11 bases. This CDR3 has 17 amino acids. The germline V gene encodes CDR1 SGHTS and CDR2 YDEGEE. The J segment lost 1 base and the V segment lost 4 bases, leaving 7 bases of the junction unmatched. The CDR3 DNA reads as TGTGCCAGCAGCAAACCGGACAGGGGGCTGTCCTACAATGAGCAGTTCTTC. Translating gives CASSKPDRGLSYNEQFF.

The chain has TRBV19 and TRBJ2-2; possibly TRBD1 for D (6 bases). CDR1 LNHDA and CDR2 SQIVND come from the germline V gene (reference sequence). This CDR3 is 13 amino acids long. V was shortened by 9 bases and J by 4 bases, with 12 bases between the two germline ends. The CDR3, as DNA: TGTGCCAGCCGGAACAGGGCCACCGGGGAGCTGTTTTTT. This sequence encodes CASRNRATGELFF.

The chain carries TRBV5-5 and TRBJ2-5; 11 bases are shared with TRBD1. The germline CDR1 and CDR2 sequences are SGHKS and YYEKEE (reference sequence). The CDR3 sequence is 15 residues long. V dropped 3 bases and J dropped 5; count of bases not matched to a gene: 6. The CDR3 sequence is CASSSRTGGLETQYF. The DNA of the CDR3 is TGTGCCAGCAGCTCCCGGACAGGGGGCTTGGAGACCCAGTACTTC.

This rearrangement joins TRBV10-3 to TRBJ2-2, with D possibly TRBD1 on 6 matching bases. CDR1 is ENHRY, CDR2 SYGVKD, per germline. The CDR3 contains 15 residues. Trimming removed 6 bases at V and 5 bases at J, with 16 bases between. The CDR3 DNA sequence: TGTGCCATCAGCAGACAGGCACCAGAGACCGGGGAGCTGTTTTTT. Translated: CAISRQAPETGELFF.

The rearrangement uses TRBV7-2 and TRBJ1-2; no definite D call. CDR1 is SGHTA, CDR2 FQGNSA, per germline. The CDR3 extends over 12 amino acids. V was trimmed by 1 base and J by 5 bases, leaving 5 bases between them. DNA for the CDR3: TGTGCCAGCAGCTTAGAGAGATATGGCTACACCTTC. Encoded protein: CASSLERYGYTF. Variable domain in full (rest from reference TRBV7-2 and TRBJ1-2): GAGVSQSPSNKVTEKGKDVELRCDPISGHTALYWYRQSLGQGLEFLIYFQGNSAPDKSGLPSDRFSAERTGGSVSTLTIQRTQQEDSAVYLCASSLERYGYTFGSGTRLTVV.

The sample holds a few counts of this clone. The V gene is TRBV5-1, the J gene TRBJ2-1; D is ambiguous. Trimming cost V 1 base and J 10 bases, with 6 bases left between them. This CDR3 region has 11 residues. Looked up from germline, CDR1 is SGHRS and CDR2 is YFSETQ. This CDR3 reads CASSLLDEQFF. For the CDR3, the DNA is TGCGCCAGCAGCTTGTTGGACGAGCAGTTCTTC.